The T cell receptor beta chain described here comes from a study of blood T cell repertoires in COVID-19. As for the study in general: From T cells, B-cell-depleted T cells, or PBMCs came the material, which was cDNA or gDNA.

Germline V lookup: CDR1 LGHDT, CDR2 YNNKEL (reference sequence). V was pared by 4 bases and J by 4 bases, with 10 bases of the junction left unmatched. The CDR3 sequence is 16 residues long. Produced via immunoSEQ multiplex PCR; TCRdb's table is partial and in-frame only. The data show 200,000 to 300,000 clones, about 89% seen once. The clonotype comes from a man between 40 and 49 years old who had recovered from COVID-19. The sequenced sample consisted of peripheral blood. The chain carries TRBV3-1 (or the pseudogene TRBV3-2) and TRBJ2-3, with 8 nucleotides matching TRBD2. The CDR3 DNA reads as TGTGCCAGCAGCCGGGAGGCTAGCGGGTACTCAGATACGCAGTATTTT. This gives the protein CASSREASGYSDTQYF.